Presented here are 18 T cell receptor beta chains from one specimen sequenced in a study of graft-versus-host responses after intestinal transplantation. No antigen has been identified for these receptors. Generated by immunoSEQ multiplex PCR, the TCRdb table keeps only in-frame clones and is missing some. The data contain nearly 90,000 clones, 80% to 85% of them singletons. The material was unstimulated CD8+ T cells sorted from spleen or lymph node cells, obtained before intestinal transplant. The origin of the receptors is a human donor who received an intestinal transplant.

CDR3 in amino acids: CASSLGLYMNTEAFF. As DNA, the CDR3 is TGCGCCAGCAGCTTGGGACTATACATGAACACTGAAGCTTTCTTT. The genes are TRBV5-1 and TRBJ1-1; D is undetermined. Germline V gene sequence: CDR1 SGHRS, CDR2 YFSETQ. The germline V and J ends were trimmed by 0 bases and 0 bases, with 9 bases remaining between them. The length of the CDR3 is 15 residues.

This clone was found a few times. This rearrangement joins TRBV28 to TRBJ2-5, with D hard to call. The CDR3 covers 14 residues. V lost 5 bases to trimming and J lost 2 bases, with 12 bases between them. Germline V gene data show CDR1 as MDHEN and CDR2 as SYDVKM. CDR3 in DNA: TGTGCCAGCAGTCGTACCCAGAGTCAAGAGACCCAGTACTTC. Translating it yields CASSRTQSQETQYF.

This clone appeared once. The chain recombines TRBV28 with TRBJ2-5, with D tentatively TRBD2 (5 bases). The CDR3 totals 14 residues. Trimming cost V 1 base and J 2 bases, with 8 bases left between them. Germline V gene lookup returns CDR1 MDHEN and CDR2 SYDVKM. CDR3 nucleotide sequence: TGTGCCAGCAGTTTATTGGGAGCTCAAGAGACCCAGTACTTC. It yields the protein CASSLLGAQETQYF. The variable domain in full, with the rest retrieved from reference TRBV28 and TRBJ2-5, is DVKVTQSSRYLVKRTGEKVFLECVQDMDHENMFWYRQDPGLGLRLIYFSYDVKMKEKGDIPEGYSVSREKKERFSLILESASTNQTSMYLCASSLLGAQETQYFGPGTRLLVL.

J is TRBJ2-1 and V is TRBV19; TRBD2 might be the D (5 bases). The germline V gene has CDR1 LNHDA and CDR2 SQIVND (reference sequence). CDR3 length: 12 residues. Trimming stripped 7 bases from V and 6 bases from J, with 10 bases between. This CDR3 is CASMSGSNEQFF. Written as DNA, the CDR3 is TGTGCCAGTATGAGTGGGAGCAATGAGCAGTTCTTC.

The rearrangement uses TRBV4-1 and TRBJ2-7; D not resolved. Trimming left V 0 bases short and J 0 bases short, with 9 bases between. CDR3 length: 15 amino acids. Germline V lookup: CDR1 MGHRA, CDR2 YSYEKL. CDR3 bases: TGCGCCAGCAGCCAAGATGAGACTCTCTCCTACGAGCAGTACTTC. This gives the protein CASSQDETLSYEQYF.

As DNA, the CDR3 is TGTGCCAGCAAGGGACTAGCGTCCTACGAGCAGTACTTC. This gives the protein CASKGLASYEQYF. This chain connects TRBV2 to TRBJ2-7, with 10 bases fitting TRBD2. This CDR3 spans 13 amino acids. Unmatched junction bases numbered 1, after V lost 7 bases and J lost 1 base. Germline-derived CDR1 and CDR2 are SNHLY and FYNNEI.

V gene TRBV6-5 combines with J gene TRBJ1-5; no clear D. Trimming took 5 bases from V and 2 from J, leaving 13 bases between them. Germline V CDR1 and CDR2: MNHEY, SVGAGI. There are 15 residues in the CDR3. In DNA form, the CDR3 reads TGTGCCAGCAGTACCACACACCTTGGCAATCAGCCCCAGCATTTT. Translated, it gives CASSTTHLGNQPQHF.

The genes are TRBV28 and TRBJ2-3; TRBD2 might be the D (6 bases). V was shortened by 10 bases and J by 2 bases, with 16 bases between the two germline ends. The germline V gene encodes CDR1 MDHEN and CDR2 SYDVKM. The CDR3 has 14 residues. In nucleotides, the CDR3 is TGTGCCACATGTAGGACTACCCCCACAGATACGCAGTATTTT. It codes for CATCRTTPTDTQYF. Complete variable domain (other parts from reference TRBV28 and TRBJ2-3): DVKVTQSSRYLVKRTGEKVFLECVQDMDHENMFWYRQDPGLGLRLIYFSYDVKMKEKGDIPEGYSVSREKKERFSLILESASTNQTSMYLCATCRTTPTDTQYFGPGTRLTVL.

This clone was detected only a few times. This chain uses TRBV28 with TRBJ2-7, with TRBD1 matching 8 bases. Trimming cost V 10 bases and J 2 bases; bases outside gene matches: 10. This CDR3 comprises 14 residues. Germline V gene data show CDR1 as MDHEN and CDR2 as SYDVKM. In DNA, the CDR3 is TGTGCCACCTCAGCCTGGGACAGGCCCTACGAGCAGTACTTC. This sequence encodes CATSAWDRPYEQYF.

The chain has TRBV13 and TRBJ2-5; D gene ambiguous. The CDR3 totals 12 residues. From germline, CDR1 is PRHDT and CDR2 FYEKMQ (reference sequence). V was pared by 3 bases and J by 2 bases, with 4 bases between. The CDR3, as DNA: TGTGCCAGCAGCTTTTTACAAGAGACCCAGTACTTC. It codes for CASSFLQETQYF.

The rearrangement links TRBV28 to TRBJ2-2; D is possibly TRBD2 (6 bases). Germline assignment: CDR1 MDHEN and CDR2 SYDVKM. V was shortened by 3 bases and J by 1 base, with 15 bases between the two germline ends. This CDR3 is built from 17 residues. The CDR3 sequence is CASSFGWGERNTGELFF. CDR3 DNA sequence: TGTGCCAGCAGTTTCGGCTGGGGGGAGAGGAACACCGGGGAGCTGTTTTTT.

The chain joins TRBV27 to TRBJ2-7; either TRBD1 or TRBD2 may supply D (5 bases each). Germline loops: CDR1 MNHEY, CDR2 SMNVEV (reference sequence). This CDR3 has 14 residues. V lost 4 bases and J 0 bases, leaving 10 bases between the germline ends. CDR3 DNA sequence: TGTGCCAGCAGTTGGGACGGCGTCTCCTACGAGCAGTACTTC. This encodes CASSWDGVSYEQYF.

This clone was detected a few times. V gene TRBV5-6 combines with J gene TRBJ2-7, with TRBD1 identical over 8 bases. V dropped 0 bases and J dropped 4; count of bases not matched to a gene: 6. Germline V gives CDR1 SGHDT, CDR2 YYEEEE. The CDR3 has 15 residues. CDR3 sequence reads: CASSLAGRGRYEQYF. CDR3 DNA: TGTGCCAGCAGCTTGGCTGGCAGGGGGCGATACGAGCAGTACTTC.

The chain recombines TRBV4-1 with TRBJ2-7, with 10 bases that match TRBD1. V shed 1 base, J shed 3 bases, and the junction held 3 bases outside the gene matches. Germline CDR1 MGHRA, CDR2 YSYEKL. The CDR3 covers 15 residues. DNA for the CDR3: TGCGCCAGCAGCCAAGCCGGACAGGGGGACTACGAGCAGTACTTC. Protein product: CASSQAGQGDYEQYF.

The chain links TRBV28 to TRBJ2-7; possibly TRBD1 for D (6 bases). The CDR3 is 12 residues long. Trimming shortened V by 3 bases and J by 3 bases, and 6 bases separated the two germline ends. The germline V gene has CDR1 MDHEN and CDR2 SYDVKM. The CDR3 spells CASSFRGYEQYF. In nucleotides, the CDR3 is TGTGCCAGCAGTTTCAGGGGCTACGAGCAGTACTTC. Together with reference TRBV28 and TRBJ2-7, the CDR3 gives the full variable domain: DVKVTQSSRYLVKRTGEKVFLECVQDMDHENMFWYRQDPGLGLRLIYFSYDVKMKEKGDIPEGYSVSREKKERFSLILESASTNQTSMYLCASSFRGYEQYFGPGTRLTVT.

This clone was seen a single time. The CDR3: CASSFSGQGLSLHEQYF. The CDR3 DNA reads as TGTGCCAGCAGTTTTAGCGGACAGGGACTTTCTCTCCACGAGCAGTACTTC. The chain combines TRBV28 with TRBJ2-7; 8 positions agree with TRBD1. The germline gives CDR1 MDHEN, CDR2 SYDVKM. The CDR3 extends over 17 amino acids. After removal of 3 bases from V and 5 bases from J, the junction contained 15 bases not matched to a gene.

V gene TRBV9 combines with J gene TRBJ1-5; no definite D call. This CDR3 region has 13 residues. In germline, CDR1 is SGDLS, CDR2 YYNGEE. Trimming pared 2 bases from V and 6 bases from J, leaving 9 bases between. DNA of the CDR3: TGTGCCAGCAGCGTCCGGAAGGTTCAGCCCCAGCATTTT. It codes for CASSVRKVQPQHF. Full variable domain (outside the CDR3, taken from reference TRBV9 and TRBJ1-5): DSGVTQTPKHLITATGQRVTLRCSPRSGDLSVYWYQQSLDQGLQFLIQYYNGEERAKGNILERFSAQQFPDLHSELNLSSLELGDSALYFCASSVRKVQPQHFGDGTRLSIL.

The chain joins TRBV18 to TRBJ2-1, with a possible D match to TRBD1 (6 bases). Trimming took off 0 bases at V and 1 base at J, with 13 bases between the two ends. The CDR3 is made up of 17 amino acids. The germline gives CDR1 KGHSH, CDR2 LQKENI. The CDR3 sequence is CASSPPPGDVSYNEQFF. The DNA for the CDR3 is TGTGCCAGCTCACCACCTCCAGGGGACGTTTCCTACAATGAGCAGTTCTTC.